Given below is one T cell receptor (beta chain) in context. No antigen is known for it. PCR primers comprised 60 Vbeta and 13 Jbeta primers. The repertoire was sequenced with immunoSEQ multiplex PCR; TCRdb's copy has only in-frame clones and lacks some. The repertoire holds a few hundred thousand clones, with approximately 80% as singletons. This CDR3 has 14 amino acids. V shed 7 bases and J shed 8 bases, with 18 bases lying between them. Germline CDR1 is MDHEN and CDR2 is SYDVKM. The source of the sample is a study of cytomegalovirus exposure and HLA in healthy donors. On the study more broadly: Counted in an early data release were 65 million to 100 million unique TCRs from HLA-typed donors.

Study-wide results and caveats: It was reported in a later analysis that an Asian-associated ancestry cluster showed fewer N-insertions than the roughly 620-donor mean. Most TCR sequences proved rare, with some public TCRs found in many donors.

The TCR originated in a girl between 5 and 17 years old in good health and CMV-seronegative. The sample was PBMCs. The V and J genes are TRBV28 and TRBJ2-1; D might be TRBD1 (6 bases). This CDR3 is CASTTGSGVDEQFF. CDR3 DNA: TGTGCCAGCACCACAGGGTCTGGAGTGGATGAGCAGTTCTTC.